The subject of this entry is one TCR beta chain. Its antigen is undetermined. The data originate from a study of shared clonotypes between healthy human individuals. Overall study findings and caveats: Relative to their counterparts shared across all four donors, non-shared clonotypes exhibited diminished generation probabilities.

Trimming pared 4 bases from V and 3 bases from J, leaving 13 bases between. CDR3 length equals 15 residues. The V gene's germline CDR1 is MNHEY and CDR2 SVGAGI. Each subset's genomic DNA was shared equally among a number of immunoSEQ plates. Replicate PCRs run on sorted subsets employed 200 ng DNA, around 31,000 T cell genomes. The authors' processing: ImmunoSEQ supplied junction-only sequences lacking quality scores, so filtering was different. Libraries were prepared by immunoSEQ multiplex PCR; TCRdb keeps only in-frame clonotypes and omits some of them. V and J calls and clone size are those listed in that table; D and trimming were worked out from the DNA. The sample has about 2.2 million clones, roughly 93% seen once; the top ten hold approximately 1.7%. CD8 cells regarded as naive lacked CD45RO, were positively chosen for CCR7, and omitted terminally differentiated effector memory CD45RA+ cells.

The chain recombines TRBV6-5 with TRBJ1-5; D is possibly TRBD1 (6 bases). This TCR was recovered from a man between 18 and 35 years old in good health. Some clones in this sample may be carry-over from other donors' samples. Sequencing was done on a sample of naive CD8+ T cells from PBMCs. The DNA for the CDR3 is TGTGCCAGCAGTTCCCGGACAGAATTCAATCAGCCCCAGCATTTT. Translation gives CASSSRTEFNQPQHF.